The 25 T cell receptor beta chains reported below all come from one sample, sequenced in a study of human T cells and chemical hapten exposure. TCRdb recomputed calls from the RACE reads with MiXCR, one row per CDR3 protein. The sample has tens of thousands of distinct CDR3 sequences, about 10% seen once. The sample's time point: patch test 1, 2 weeks after DPC sensitization. Treatment of the sample: therapeutic diphenylcyclopropenone sensitization with weekly scalp DPC. The material was whole blood, obtained in connection with sensitization to the hapten diphenylcyclopropenone (DPC). These receptors originate from a man aged 35 to 55 with alopecia areata. Some clones in this sample may be carry-over from other donors' samples.

There are many counts of this clonotype. The chain joins TRBV24-1 to TRBJ2-3, with D possibly being TRBD2 (6 bases). Deletions cut 3 bases from V and 0 bases from J, with 12 bases between. The length of the CDR3 is 16 residues. From germline, CDR1 is KGHDR and CDR2 SFDVKD. In DNA, the CDR3 is TGTGCCACCAGTGATGTGGGGGAGGACAGCACAGATACGCAGTATTTT. This encodes CATSDVGEDSTDTQYF.

There are a few counts of this clonotype. J is TRBJ2-3 and V is TRBV12-3 or TRBV12-4, with D perhaps matching TRBD2 (5 bases). The CDR3 consists of 16 residues. V lost 3 bases, J lost 3 bases, and 16 bases lay in between. Here the CDR3 reads CASSFSQAVVTDTQYF. CDR3 nucleotides: TGTGCCAGCAGTTTTTCGCAAGCGGTGGTGACAGATACGCAGTATTTT.

J is TRBJ1-1 and V is TRBV24-1, with TRBD1 identical over 9 bases. Trimming removed 4 bases from V and 8 bases from J; junction bases left unmatched: 4. CDR3 length equals 13 residues. CDR1 and CDR2 from the germline V gene are KGHDR and SFDVKD. DNA for the CDR3: TGTGCCACCAGTGACCTCGACAGGGGGGAAGCTTTCTTT. This encodes CATSDLDRGEAFF.

This clonotype was counted many times. The chain joins TRBV7-9 to TRBJ2-1, with D tentatively TRBD2 (5 bases). This CDR3 spans 15 amino acids. Germline values: CDR1 SEHNR, CDR2 FQNEAQ (reference sequence). V was shortened by 5 bases and J by 5 bases, with 16 bases between the two germline ends. CDR3 protein: CASSPPDSENNEQFF. The DNA for the CDR3 is TGTGCCAGCAGCCCCCCCGATAGCGAGAACAATGAGCAGTTCTTC.

The table lists this clonotype with a few counts. CDR3 amino acids: CASSREGSEQYV. The CDR3 DNA is TGTGCCAGCAGTAGGGAGGGGTCCGAGCAGTACGTC. The chain couples TRBV2 to TRBJ2-7; 7 bases line up with TRBD2. Germline V gene lookup returns CDR1 SNHLY and CDR2 FYNNEI. V trimming: 5 bases; J trimming: 6 bases; junction bases outside the gene matches: 4. This CDR3 region has 12 residues.

This clonotype was recorded a few times. The chain links TRBV6-2 or TRBV6-3 to TRBJ2-1; D uncertain. This CDR3 region has 17 residues. Germline V gene sequence: CDR1 MNHEY, CDR2 SVGEGT. V shed 4 bases and J shed 4 bases, with 20 bases lying between them. CDR3 protein: CASSSPGNSKRYNEQFF. The CDR3 region has the DNA TGTGCCAGCAGTTCCCCGGGTAACTCCAAGAGGTACAATGAGCAGTTCTTC.

This clonotype occurred a few times. The chain carries TRBV7-2 and TRBJ2-3, with 8 bases aligning to TRBD2. Germline assignment: CDR1 SGHTA and CDR2 FQGNSA. V lost 2 bases, J lost 1 base, and 8 bases stayed unmatched. The CDR3 loop spans 17 amino acids. In DNA, the CDR3 is TGTGCCAGCAGCTTAAATCCGGGGGGGTCGGGCACAGATACGCAGTATTTT. Its translation is CASSLNPGGSGTDTQYF. Full variable domain (outside the CDR3, taken from reference TRBV7-2 and TRBJ2-3): GAGVSQSPSNKVTEKGKDVELRCDPISGHTALYWYRQSLGQGLEFLIYFQGNSAPDKSGLPSDRFSAERTGGSVSTLTIQRTQQEDSAVYLCASSLNPGGSGTDTQYFGPGTRLTVL.

This clonotype came up a few times. The chain is built from TRBV30 and TRBJ1-5; perhaps TRBD1 as D (5 bases). The germline CDR1 and CDR2 sequences are GTSNPN and SVGIG (reference sequence). The V gene lost 2 bases and the J gene lost 3 bases, with 14 bases spanning the gap. The CDR3 extends over 15 amino acids. For the CDR3, the DNA is TGTGCCTGGAGTTTAGTGGGACGGAACAATCAGCCCCAGCATTTT. It is translated as CAWSLVGRNNQPQHF. Full variable domain (remainder filled in from reference TRBV30 and TRBJ1-5): SQTIHQWPATLVQPVGSPLSLECTVEGTSNPNLYWYRQAAGRGLQLLFYSVGIGQISSEVPQNLSASRPQDRQFILSSKKLLLSDSGFYLCAWSLVGRNNQPQHFGDGTRLSIL.

The DNA of the CDR3 is TGCGCCAGCAGTAGAGGTACTAGCGGTCAATCAGATACGCAGTATTTT. Translating gives CASSRGTSGQSDTQYF. The chain couples TRBV5-1 to TRBJ2-3; 8 positions match TRBD2. Germline loops: CDR1 SGHRS, CDR2 YFSETQ. V was pared by 5 bases and J by 4 bases, with 12 bases of the junction left unmatched. The CDR3 totals 16 residues.

The sample holds many counts of this clonotype. The chain employs TRBV5-4 and TRBJ1-5, with 8 bases that match TRBD1. V trimming: 4 bases; J trimming: 5 bases; junction bases outside the gene matches: 8. Germline V gene lookup returns CDR1 SGHNT and CDR2 YYREEE (reference sequence). This CDR3 has 15 amino acids. The CDR3 DNA reads TGTGCCAGCAGCGCCGACAGGGGCCGCCATCAGCCCCAGCATTTT. This encodes CASSADRGRHQPQHF.

This clonotype was picked up a small number of times. The V gene is TRBV10-3, the J gene TRBJ1-6, with D possibly matching TRBD1 (5 bases). Germline CDR1 reads ENHRY; CDR2 reads SYGVKD. There are 18 residues in the CDR3. V was clipped by 0 bases and J by 7 bases, with 19 bases between them. CDR3 sequence (DNA): TGTGCCATCAGTGAGTCGAAGGCAGGGCGAACATTAAATTCACCCCTCCACTTT. Amino acids: CAISESKAGRTLNSPLHF.

Ten or more counts support this clonotype. This chain connects TRBV2 to TRBJ2-7; the D is unclear. V lost 2 bases to trimming and J lost 6 bases, with 8 bases between them. Per germline, CDR1 SNHLY and CDR2 FYNNEI. This CDR3 contains 12 residues. CDR3 region: CASSESVGEQYV. CDR3 nucleotides: TGTGCCAGCAGTGAAAGCGTCGGCGAGCAGTACGTC.

The sample holds a few counts of this clonotype. V gene TRBV2 combines with J gene TRBJ2-1, with TRBD2 matching over 10 bases. The CDR3 loop spans 15 amino acids. J was trimmed by 4 bases and V by 4 bases; bases with no gene match: 4. CDR1 SNHLY and CDR2 FYNNEI come from the germline V gene. The CDR3 nucleotides read TGTGCCAGCAGTGGTGTAGCGGGAGGTTACAATGAGCAGTTCTTC. Protein sequence: CASSGVAGGYNEQFF.

This clonotype has a count of ten or more. This chain links TRBV7-2 with TRBJ1-6; D remains unclear. Germline loops: CDR1 SGHTA, CDR2 FQGNSA. The V end lost 1 base, the J end lost 4 bases, and 8 bases lay between the germline ends. The CDR3 extends over 15 amino acids. The CDR3 coding sequence is TGTGCCAGCAGCTTAGGGATGGGGTATAATTCACCCCTCCACTTT. Encoded protein: CASSLGMGYNSPLHF.

J is TRBJ2-7 and V is TRBV7-9; TRBD2 matches at 7 bases. Germline V gene data show CDR1 as SEHNR and CDR2 as FQNEAQ (reference sequence). The CDR3 is 14 residues long. The V gene end was trimmed by 5 bases and the J gene end by 6 bases; junction bases not matched to a gene: 10. CDR3 protein: CASSIRDYRGEQYF. CDR3 sequence (DNA): TGTGCCAGCAGCATCCGGGACTACCGGGGCGAGCAGTACTTC.

This sequence joins TRBV3-1 and TRBJ2-1; 7 nucleotides line up with TRBD2. The CDR3 runs to 16 residues. Trimming took 3 bases from V and 9 from J; bases not matched to a gene: 14. Germline CDR1 and CDR2: LGHDT and YNNKEL (reference sequence). The CDR3 nucleotides are TGTGCCAGCAGCCAGGTTCATGGACTAGGTCTCTCTGAGCAGTTCTTC. The encoded protein is CASSQVHGLGLSEQFF.

On this clonotype: This CDR3 is missing its conserved last phenylalanine or tryptophan, likely due to a read error. This chain links TRBV6-6 with TRBJ1-1, with D tentatively TRBD1 (5 bases). Trimming took off 2 bases at V and 3 bases at J, with 10 bases between the two ends. The CDR3 totals 14 residues. The germline V gene has CDR1 MNHNY and CDR2 SVGAGI (reference sequence). CDR3 coding DNA: TGTGCCAGCAGTTACGGGGGATCCGACACTGAAGCTTTCCTT. Its translation: CASSYGGSDTEAFL.

The V gene is TRBV5-1, the J gene TRBJ2-1, with TRBD2 as a possible D gene (7 bases). In germline, CDR1 is SGHRS, CDR2 YFSETQ. With 6 bases removed from V and 3 bases from J, the gap between germline ends came to 16 bases. This CDR3 spans 15 amino acids. The CDR3, as DNA: TGCGCCAGCAACATAGGGGGACTACTCTACAATGAGCAGTTCTTC. This encodes CASNIGGLLYNEQFF. Supplemented by reference TRBV5-1 and TRBJ2-1, the full variable domain reads KAGVTQTPRYLIKTRGQQVTLSCSPISGHRSVSWYQQTPGQGLQFLFEYFSETQRNKGNFPGRFSGRQFSNSRSEMNVSTLELGDSALYLCASNIGGLLYNEQFFGPGTRLTVL.

The table lists this clonotype with a few counts. The chain joins TRBV20-1 to TRBJ2-7; D might be TRBD1 (5 bases). Germline V gene data show CDR1 as DFQATT and CDR2 as SNEGSKA (reference sequence). The CDR3 is 15 amino acids. Trimming shortened V by 5 bases and J by 0 bases, and 17 bases separated the two germline ends. CDR3 protein: CSALPLQESSYEQYF. Here the CDR3 DNA reads TGCAGTGCTCTCCCTTTACAGGAGAGCTCCTACGAGCAGTACTTC.

This clonotype was picked up a small number of times. This chain links TRBV9 with TRBJ1-6; no definite D call. Trimming cost V 4 bases and J 8 bases, with 10 bases left between them. The germline V gene encodes CDR1 SGDLS and CDR2 YYNGEE. The CDR3 runs to 13 residues. CDR3 sequence reads: CASSPRPDSPLHF. For the CDR3, the DNA is TGTGCCAGCAGCCCTCGACCGGATTCACCCCTCCACTTT.

This CDR3 reads CASSSFGGDTGELFF. CDR3 DNA: TGTGCCAGCAGCTCATTTGGGGGAGACACCGGGGAGCTGTTTTTT. The genes are TRBV6-1 and TRBJ2-2; D might be TRBD1 or TRBD2, each matching 5 bases. Germline loops: CDR1 MNHNS, CDR2 SASEGT. The CDR3 is 15 residues long. Trimming pared 6 bases from V and 3 bases from J, leaving 14 bases between.

V gene TRBV25-1 combines with J gene TRBJ2-3; perhaps D is TRBD1 or TRBD2 (5 bases each). The CDR3 covers 16 residues. The V end was cut by 3 bases, the J end by 4 bases, with 17 bases between. Germline V gives CDR1 MGHDK, CDR2 SYGVNS. CDR3 sequence (DNA): TGTGCCAGCAGTGATTCCCCTGCCCGGGGCGCAGATACGCAGTATTTT. Translating it yields CASSDSPARGADTQYF.

There are a few counts of this clonotype. The chain has TRBV18 and TRBJ1-2; tentatively, D is TRBD1 (5 bases). The CDR3 extends over 17 amino acids. Per the germline V gene, CDR1 is KGHSH and CDR2 is LQKENI. V was trimmed by 1 base and J by 4 bases, leaving 19 bases between them. Here the CDR3 DNA reads TGTGCCAGCTCACCACGCCTGCGAGGGGCCGACGGCTATGGCTACACCTTC. Translated, it gives CASSPRLRGADGYGYTF.

The chain is built from TRBV20-1 and TRBJ2-2; 9 positions match TRBD2. The ends lost 0 bases at V and 1 base at J; junction bases unmatched: 15. CDR1 and CDR2 from the germline V gene are DFQATT and SNEGSKA (reference sequence). This CDR3 contains 20 residues. The CDR3: CSARDWSSGMARGNTGELFF. In DNA, the CDR3 is TGCAGTGCTAGAGATTGGTCTAGCGGGATGGCCCGCGGGAACACCGGGGAGCTGTTTTTT.

The chain has TRBV7-2 and TRBJ1-1; 9 bases are a match to TRBD1. This CDR3 comprises 16 residues. The V gene end was trimmed by 4 bases and the J gene end by 1 base; junction bases not matched to a gene: 7. Germline V gene data show CDR1 as SGHTA and CDR2 as FQGNSA. This CDR3 is CASSYWTGVPNTEAFF. The CDR3 bases are TGTGCCAGCAGCTATTGGACAGGGGTGCCGAACACTGAAGCTTTCTTT.